One sample yielded the 2 T cell receptor beta chains listed below, sequenced in a study of response to subunit inactivated influenza vaccine. TCRdb analysed the RT-PCR reads with MiXCR anew, one entry per CDR3 protein. The table has 500,000 to 600,000 distinct CDR3 sequences, approximately 12% seen once. The sample in question was PBMCs from blood, obtained roughly 45 days after vaccination. These receptors all stem from a man between 50 and 59 years old who received an inactivated influenza vaccine.

The genes are TRBV29-1 and TRBJ2-7, with 9 bases matching TRBD1. Germline assignment: CDR1 SQVTM and CDR2 ANQGSEA. Trimming at V came to 6 bases and at J to 2 bases, leaving 8 bases not matched to a gene. The CDR3 is made up of 14 amino acids. The CDR3 coding sequence is TGCAGCGTCACCAACAGGGGGCGAACCTACGAGCAGTACTTC. As protein: CSVTNRGRTYEQYF.

This clonotype has ten or more counts. The genes are TRBV7-2 and TRBJ2-1; the D is unclear. Germline V CDR1 and CDR2: SGHTA, FQGNSA. The V end was cut by 1 base, the J end by 8 bases, with 12 bases between. This CDR3 is 14 amino acids long. The CDR3, as DNA: TGTGCCAGCAGCTTAGTACCCAGGTTCGATGAGCAGTTCTTC. The encoded protein is CASSLVPRFDEQFF. Looking up the rest from reference TRBV7-2 and TRBJ2-1 gives the full variable domain: GAGVSQSPSNKVTEKGKDVELRCDPISGHTALYWYRQSLGQGLEFLIYFQGNSAPDKSGLPSDRFSAERTGGSVSTLTIQRTQQEDSAVYLCASSLVPRFDEQFFGPGTRLTVL.